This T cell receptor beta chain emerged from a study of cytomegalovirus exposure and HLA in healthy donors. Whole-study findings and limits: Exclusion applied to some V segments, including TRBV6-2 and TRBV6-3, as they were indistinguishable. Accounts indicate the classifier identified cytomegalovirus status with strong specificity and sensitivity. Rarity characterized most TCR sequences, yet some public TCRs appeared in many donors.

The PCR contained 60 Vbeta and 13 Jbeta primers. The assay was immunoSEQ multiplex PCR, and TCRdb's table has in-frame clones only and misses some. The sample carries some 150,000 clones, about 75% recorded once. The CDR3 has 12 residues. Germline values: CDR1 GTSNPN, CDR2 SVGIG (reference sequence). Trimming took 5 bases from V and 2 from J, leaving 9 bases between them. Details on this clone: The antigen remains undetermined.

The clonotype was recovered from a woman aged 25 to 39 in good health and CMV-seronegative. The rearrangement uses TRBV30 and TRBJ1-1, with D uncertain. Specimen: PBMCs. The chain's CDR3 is CAWGPSNTEAFF. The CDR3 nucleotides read TGTGCCTGGGGCCCCAGTAACACTGAAGCTTTCTTT.